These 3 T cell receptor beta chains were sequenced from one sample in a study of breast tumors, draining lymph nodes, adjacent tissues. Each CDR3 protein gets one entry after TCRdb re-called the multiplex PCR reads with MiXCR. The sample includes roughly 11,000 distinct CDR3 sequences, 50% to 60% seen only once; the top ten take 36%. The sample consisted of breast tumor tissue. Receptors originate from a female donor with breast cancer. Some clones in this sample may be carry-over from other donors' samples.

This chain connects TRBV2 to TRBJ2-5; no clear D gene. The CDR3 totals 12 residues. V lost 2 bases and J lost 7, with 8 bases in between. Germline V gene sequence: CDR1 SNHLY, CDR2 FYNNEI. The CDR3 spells CASSEMEWTQYF. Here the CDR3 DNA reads TGTGCCAGCAGTGAAATGGAGTGGACCCAGTACTTC.

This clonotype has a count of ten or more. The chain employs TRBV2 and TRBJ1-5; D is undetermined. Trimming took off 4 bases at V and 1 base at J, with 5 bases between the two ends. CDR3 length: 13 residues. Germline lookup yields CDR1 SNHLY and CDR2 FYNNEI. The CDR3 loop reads CASSVKSNQPQHF. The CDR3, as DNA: TGTGCCAGCAGTGTTAAGAGCAATCAGCCCCAGCATTTT. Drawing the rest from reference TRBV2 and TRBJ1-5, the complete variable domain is EPEVTQTPSHQVTQMGQEVILRCVPISNHLYFYWYRQILGQKVEFLVSFYNNEISEKSEIFDDQFSVERPDGSNFTLKIRSTKLEDSAMYFCASSVKSNQPQHFGDGTRLSIL.

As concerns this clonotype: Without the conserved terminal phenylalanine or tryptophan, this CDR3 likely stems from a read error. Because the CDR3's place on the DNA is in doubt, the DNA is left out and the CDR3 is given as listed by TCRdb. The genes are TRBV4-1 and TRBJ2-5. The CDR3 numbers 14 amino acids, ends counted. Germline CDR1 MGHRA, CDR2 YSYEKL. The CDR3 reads CASSHELASETRYP.